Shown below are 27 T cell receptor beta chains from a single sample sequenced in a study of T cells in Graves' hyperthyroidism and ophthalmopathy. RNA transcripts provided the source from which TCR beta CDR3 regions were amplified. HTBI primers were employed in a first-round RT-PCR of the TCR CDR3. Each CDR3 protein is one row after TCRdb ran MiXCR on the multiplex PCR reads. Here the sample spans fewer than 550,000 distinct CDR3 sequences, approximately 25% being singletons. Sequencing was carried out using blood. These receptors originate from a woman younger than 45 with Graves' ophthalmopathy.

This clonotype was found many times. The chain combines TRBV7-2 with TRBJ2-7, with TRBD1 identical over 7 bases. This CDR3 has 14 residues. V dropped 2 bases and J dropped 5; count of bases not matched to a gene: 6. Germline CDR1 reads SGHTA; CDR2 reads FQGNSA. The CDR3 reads CASSLIQGNNEQYF. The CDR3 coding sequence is TGTGCCAGCAGCTTAATACAGGGGAACAACGAGCAGTACTTC.

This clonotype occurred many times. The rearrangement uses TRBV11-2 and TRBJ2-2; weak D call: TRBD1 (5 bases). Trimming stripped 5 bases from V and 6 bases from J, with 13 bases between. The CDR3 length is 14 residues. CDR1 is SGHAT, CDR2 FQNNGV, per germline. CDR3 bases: TGTGCCAGCAGCGTCAACAGGATCGCCGGGGAGCTGTTTTTT. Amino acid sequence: CASSVNRIAGELFF.

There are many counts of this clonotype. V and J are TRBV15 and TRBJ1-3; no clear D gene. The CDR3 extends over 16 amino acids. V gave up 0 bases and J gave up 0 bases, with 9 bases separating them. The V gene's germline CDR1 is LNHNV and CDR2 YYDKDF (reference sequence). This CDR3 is CATSRDKAYSGNTIYF. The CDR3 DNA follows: TGTGCCACCAGCAGAGATAAGGCATACTCTGGAAACACCATATATTTT.

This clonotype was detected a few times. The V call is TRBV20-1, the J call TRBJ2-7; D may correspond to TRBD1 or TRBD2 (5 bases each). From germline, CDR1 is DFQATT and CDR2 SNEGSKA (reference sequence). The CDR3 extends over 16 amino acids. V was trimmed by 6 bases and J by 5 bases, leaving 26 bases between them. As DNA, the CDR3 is TGCAGTGCGGGGCCCATTACGGGATCGGGCCTCGACGAGCAGTACTTC. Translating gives CSAGPITGSGLDEQYF.

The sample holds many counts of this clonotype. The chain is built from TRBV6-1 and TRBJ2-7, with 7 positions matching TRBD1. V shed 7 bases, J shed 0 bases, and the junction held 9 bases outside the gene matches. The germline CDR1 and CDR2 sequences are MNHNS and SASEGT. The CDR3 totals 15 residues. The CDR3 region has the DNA TGTGCCAGCATAACCGGGACAGCTCCCTCCTACGAGCAGTACTTC. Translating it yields CASITGTAPSYEQYF.

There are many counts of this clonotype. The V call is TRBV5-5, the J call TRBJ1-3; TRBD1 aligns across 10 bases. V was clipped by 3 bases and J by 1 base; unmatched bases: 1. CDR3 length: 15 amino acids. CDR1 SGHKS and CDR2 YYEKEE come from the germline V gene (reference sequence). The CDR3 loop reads CASSWDRGSGNTIYF. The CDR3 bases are TGTGCCAGCAGCTGGGACAGGGGTTCTGGAAACACCATATATTTT.

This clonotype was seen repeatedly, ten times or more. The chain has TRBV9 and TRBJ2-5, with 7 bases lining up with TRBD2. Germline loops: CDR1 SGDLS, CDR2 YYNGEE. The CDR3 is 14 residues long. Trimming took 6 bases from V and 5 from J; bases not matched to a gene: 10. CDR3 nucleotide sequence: TGTGCCAGCACACGGGGGGATTCCGAGGAGACCCAGTACTTC. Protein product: CASTRGDSEETQYF.

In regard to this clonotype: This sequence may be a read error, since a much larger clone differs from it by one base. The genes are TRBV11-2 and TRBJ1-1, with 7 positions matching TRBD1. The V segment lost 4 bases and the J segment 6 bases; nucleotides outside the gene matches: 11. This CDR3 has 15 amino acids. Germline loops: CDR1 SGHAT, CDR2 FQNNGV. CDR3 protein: CASSSCRDSYAEAFF. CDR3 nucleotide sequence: TGTGCCAGCAGCTCATGCCGGGACAGTTACGCTGAAGCTTTCTTT.

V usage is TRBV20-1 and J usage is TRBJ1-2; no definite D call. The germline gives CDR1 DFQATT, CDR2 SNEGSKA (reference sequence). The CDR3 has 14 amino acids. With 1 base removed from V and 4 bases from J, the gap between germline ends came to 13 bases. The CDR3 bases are TGCAGTGCTAGAGTAGGACGGGAAGTCTATGGCTACACCTTC. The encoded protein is CSARVGREVYGYTF.

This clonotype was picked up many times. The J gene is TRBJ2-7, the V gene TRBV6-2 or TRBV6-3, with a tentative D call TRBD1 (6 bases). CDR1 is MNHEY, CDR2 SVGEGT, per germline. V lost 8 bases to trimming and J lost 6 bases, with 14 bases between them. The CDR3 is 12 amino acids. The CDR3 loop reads CASQGQVSEQYF. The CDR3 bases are TGTGCCAGCCAGGGACAAGTCAGCGAGCAGTACTTC.

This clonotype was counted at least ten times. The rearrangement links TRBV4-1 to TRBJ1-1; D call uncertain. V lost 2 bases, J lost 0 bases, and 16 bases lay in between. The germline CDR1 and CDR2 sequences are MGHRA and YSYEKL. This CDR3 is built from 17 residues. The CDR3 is CASSQSRAGLMNTEAFF. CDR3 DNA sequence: TGCGCCAGCAGCCAATCAAGGGCCGGACTTATGAACACTGAAGCTTTCTTT.

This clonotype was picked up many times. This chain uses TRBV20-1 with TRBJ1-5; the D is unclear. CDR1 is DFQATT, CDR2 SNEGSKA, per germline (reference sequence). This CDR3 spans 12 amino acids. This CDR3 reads CKPTGRNQPQHF. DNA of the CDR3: TGCAAACCCACGGGCCGTAATCAGCCCCAGCATTTT.

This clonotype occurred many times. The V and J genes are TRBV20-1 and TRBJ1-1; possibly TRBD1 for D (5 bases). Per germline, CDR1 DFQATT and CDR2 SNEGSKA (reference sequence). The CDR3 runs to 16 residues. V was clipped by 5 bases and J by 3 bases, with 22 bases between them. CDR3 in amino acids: CSAFPLQGGVYTEAFF. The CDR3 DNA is TGCAGTGCTTTTCCCCTGCAGGGAGGGGTCTACACTGAAGCTTTCTTT.

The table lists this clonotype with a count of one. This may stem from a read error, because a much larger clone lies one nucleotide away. CDR3 in DNA: TGTGCCAGCAGCTTAGACAGGCACTCCTATGGCTTCACCTTC. Protein: CASSLDRHSYGFTF. The V call is TRBV7-9, the J call TRBJ1-2, with a tentative D call TRBD1 (5 bases). This CDR3 comprises 14 residues. The germline V gene has CDR1 SEHNR and CDR2 FQNEAQ (reference sequence).

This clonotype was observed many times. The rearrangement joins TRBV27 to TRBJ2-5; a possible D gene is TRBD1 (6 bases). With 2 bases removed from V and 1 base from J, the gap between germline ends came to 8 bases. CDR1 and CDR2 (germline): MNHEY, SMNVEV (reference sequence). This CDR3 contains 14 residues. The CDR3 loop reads CASSLNRVQETQYF. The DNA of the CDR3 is TGTGCCAGCAGTTTAAACAGGGTCCAAGAGACCCAGTACTTC.

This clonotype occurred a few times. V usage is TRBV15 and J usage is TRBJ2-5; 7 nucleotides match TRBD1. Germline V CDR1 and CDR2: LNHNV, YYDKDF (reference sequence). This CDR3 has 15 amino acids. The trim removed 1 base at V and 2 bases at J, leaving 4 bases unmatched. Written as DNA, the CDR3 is TGTGCCACCAGCAGAGGAGGGGGCCCGCAAGAGACCCAGTACTTC. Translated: CATSRGGGPQETQYF.

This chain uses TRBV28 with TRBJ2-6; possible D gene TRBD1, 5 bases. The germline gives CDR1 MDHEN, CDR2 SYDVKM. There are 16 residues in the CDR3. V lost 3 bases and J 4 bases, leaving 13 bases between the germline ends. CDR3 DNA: TGTGCCAGCAGTTTTCAAGGGGCGGACGGGGCCAACGTCCTGACTTTC. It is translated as CASSFQGADGANVLTF.

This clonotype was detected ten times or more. The CDR3 loop is CASSRTGAGFYEQYF. In nucleotides, the CDR3 is TGCGCCAGCAGCCGGACAGGGGCGGGATTCTACGAGCAGTACTTC. The gene calls are TRBV4-1 and TRBJ2-7, with TRBD1 matching over 9 bases. The germline gives CDR1 MGHRA, CDR2 YSYEKL. V shed 4 bases, J shed 3 bases, and the junction held 7 bases outside the gene matches. The CDR3 loop spans 15 amino acids.

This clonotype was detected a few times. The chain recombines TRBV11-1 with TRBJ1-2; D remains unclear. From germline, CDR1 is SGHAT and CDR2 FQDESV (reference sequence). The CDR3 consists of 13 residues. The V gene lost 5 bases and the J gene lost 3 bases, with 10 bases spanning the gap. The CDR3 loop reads CASSLREDYGYTF. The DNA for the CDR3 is TGTGCCAGCAGCCTAAGGGAGGACTATGGCTACACCTTC.

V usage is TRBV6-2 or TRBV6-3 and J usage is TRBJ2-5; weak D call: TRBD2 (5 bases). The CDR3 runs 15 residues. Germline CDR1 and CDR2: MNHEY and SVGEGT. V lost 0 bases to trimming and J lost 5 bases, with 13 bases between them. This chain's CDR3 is CASSYSQRKEETQYF. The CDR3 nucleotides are TGTGCCAGCAGTTACTCTCAGCGGAAGGAGGAGACCCAGTACTTC.

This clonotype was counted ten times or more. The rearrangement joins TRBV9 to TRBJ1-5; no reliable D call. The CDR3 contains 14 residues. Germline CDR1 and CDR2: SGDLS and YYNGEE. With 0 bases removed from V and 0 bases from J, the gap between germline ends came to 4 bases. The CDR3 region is CASSVGTSNQPQHF. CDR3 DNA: TGTGCCAGCAGCGTAGGGACTAGCAATCAGCCCCAGCATTTT.

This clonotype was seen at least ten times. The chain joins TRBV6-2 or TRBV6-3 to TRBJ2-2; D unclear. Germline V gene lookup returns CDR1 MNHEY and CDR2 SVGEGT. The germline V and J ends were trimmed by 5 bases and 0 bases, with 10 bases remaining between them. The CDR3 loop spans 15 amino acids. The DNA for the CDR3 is TGTGCCAGCAGTCTACAGAGCCCGAACACCGGGGAGCTGTTTTTT. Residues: CASSLQSPNTGELFF.

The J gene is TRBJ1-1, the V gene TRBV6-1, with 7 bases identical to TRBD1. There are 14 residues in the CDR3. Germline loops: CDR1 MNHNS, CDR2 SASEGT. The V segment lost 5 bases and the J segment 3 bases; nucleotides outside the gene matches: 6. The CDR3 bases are TGTGCCAGCAGTACGACAGGGTCGGACACTGAAGCTTTCTTT. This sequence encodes CASSTTGSDTEAFF.

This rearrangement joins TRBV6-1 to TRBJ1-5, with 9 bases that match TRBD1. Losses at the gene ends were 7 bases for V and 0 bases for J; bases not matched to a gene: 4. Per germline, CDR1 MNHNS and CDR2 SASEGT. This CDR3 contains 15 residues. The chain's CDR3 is CASTPTGGSNQPQHF. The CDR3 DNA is TGTGCCAGCACTCCGACAGGGGGTAGCAATCAGCCCCAGCATTTT.

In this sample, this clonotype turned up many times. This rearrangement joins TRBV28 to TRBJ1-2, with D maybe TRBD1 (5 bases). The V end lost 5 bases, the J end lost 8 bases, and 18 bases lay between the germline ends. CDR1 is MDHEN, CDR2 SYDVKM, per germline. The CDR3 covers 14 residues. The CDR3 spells CASSQRAQGGGYTF. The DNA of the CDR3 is TGTGCCAGCAGTCAAAGAGCCCAGGGCGGAGGCTACACCTTC.

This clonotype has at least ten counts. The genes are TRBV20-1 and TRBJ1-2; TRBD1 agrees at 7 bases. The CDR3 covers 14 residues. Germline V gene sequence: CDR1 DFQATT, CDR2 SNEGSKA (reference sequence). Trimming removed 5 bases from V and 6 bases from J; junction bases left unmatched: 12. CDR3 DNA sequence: TGCAGTGCTCTGGTCCGGGACAGAGCGGATGGCTACACCTTC. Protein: CSALVRDRADGYTF.

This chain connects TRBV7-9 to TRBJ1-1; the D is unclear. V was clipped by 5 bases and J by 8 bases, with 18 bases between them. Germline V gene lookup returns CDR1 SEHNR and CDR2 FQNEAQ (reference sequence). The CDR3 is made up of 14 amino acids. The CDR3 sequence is CASSIRLNREEAFF. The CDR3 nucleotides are TGTGCCAGCAGCATACGACTCAACAGAGAAGAAGCTTTCTTT.